The clone carrying this T cell receptor beta chain was detected many times. Its target is not known. Researchers took RNA transcripts and amplified the TCR beta CDR3 regions from them. TCR CDR3 underwent first-round RT-PCR with the HTBI primer set. Via MiXCR, TCRdb re-called the multiplex PCR reads, giving one row per CDR3 protein. The table has fewer than 550,000 distinct CDR3 sequences, roughly 14% seen once; the top ten hold around 7%. The sample is drawn from a study of T cells in Graves' hyperthyroidism and ophthalmopathy. Overall study: Before any treatment, at initial diagnosis, peripheral blood was collected.

Notes on the study in general: Ophthalmopathy was told apart from stable hyperthyroidism by a 13 V-J model.

The sequence was obtained from a woman between 18 and 29 years old with Graves' hyperthyroidism. The sequenced sample consisted of blood.

CDR3 loop: CASSTEAPYGYTF. The CDR3 nucleotides are TGTGCCAGCAGCACGGAAGCCCCATATGGCTACACCTTC. The rearrangement joins TRBV11-1 to TRBJ1-2; D is unclear. V dropped 5 bases and J dropped 5 bases, with 12 bases sitting between them. This CDR3 comprises 13 residues. In germline, CDR1 is SGHAT, CDR2 FQDESV (reference sequence). Looking up the rest from reference TRBV11-1 and TRBJ1-2 gives the full variable domain: EAEVAQSPRYKITEKSQAVAFWCDPISGHATLYWYRQILGQGPELLVQFQDESVVDDSQLPKDRFSAERLKGVDSTLKIQPAELGDSAMYLCASSTEAPYGYTFGSGTRLTVV.